This T cell receptor beta chain appears in the sequencing data of a study of blood T cell repertoires in COVID-19. Whole-study context: Samples came from the United States, Italy and Spain, spanning acute and convalescent COVID-19.

This clone appeared a single time. The CDR3 contains 16 residues. The V segment lost 0 bases and the J segment 6 bases; nucleotides outside the gene matches: 11. CDR1 and CDR2 from the germline V gene are MNHEY and SVGAGI. Using immunoSEQ multiplex PCR, the repertoire was profiled, and TCRdb retains in-frame clones only, with some absent. The table includes about 670,000 clones, about nine tenths detected once. The receptor's source is a woman younger than 35 with acute or convalescent COVID-19. Sequenced: peripheral blood. This chain connects TRBV6-5 to TRBJ2-7, with TRBD1 matching 7 bases. CDR3 DNA: TGTGCCAGCAGTTACTCACCCGACAGGGCCAACGGCGAGCAGTACTTC. The encoded protein is CASSYSPDRANGEQYF.